This is a list of T cell receptor beta chains from one sample in a study of graft-versus-host responses after intestinal transplantation. Libraries were prepared by immunoSEQ multiplex PCR; TCRdb keeps only in-frame clonotypes and omits some of them. This sample carries fewer than 130,000 clones, 93% of them seen once, and the ten largest clones take 0.4% to 0.65%. Antigens of these TCRs are unknown. The specimen was unstimulated CD8+ T cells sorted from spleen or lymph node cells, collected before intestinal transplant. Source of these receptors: a human donor who received an intestinal transplant. Both conserved end residues are part of each CDR3. The D gene is left open where the match is weak. Clone size is stated in some rows and not others, as once, few, many or a class when expanded.

cdr3_aa | cdr3_nt | v_call | d_call | clone_size | j_call
CASSLGARSSYNEQFF | TGTGCCAGCAGCTTAGGGGCTAGGAGCTCCTACAATGAGCAGTTCTTC | TRBV7-6 | . | . | TRBJ2-1
CASSVGSDWEQFF | TGTGCCAGCAGCGTAGGGAGTGATTGGGAGCAGTTCTTC | TRBV9 | . | . | TRBJ2-1
CASSLSSGRAKDTQYF | TGTGCCAGCAGCTTATCCAGCGGGAGGGCCAAAGATACGCAGTATTTT | TRBV7-6 | TRBD2 | . | TRBJ2-3
CASSLSDGTEQYF | TGTGCCAGCAGTTTATCGGATGGGACGGAGCAGTACTTC | TRBV27 | . | . | TRBJ2-7
CASSEIIKQGKTF | TGTGCCAGCAGTGAAATAATAAAACAGGGGAAGACCTTC | TRBV2 | TRBD1 | . | TRBJ1-2
CASSSYGPLTNEKLFF | TGTGCCAGCAGTTCCTATGGACCTTTAACTAATGAAAAACTGTTTTTT | TRBV27 | . | . | TRBJ1-4
CASSPPLADTQYF | TGTGCCAGCAGCCCCCCCCTAGCAGATACGCAGTATTTT | TRBV9 | . | . | TRBJ2-3
CASSVGMGNNEQFF | TGTGCCAGTAGTGTGGGTATGGGAAACAATGAGCAGTTCTTC | TRBV19 | . | . | TRBJ2-1
CASSTPDRLAGNTIYF | TGTGCCAGCAGTACCCCGGACAGATTAGCTGGAAACACCATATATTTT | TRBV27 | . | . | TRBJ1-3
CASSSEAWGLSTDTQYF | TGTGCCAGCAGCTCAGAGGCGTGGGGACTTAGCACAGATACGCAGTATTTT | TRBV11-2 | . | . | TRBJ2-3
CASSLATVAGVYNEQFF | TGCGCCAGCAGCTTGGCCACAGTTGCGGGAGTGTACAATGAGCAGTTCTTC | TRBV5-1 | TRBD2 | once | TRBJ2-1
CASRNSESSYNEQFF | TGTGCCAGCAGAAATAGCGAAAGCTCCTACAATGAGCAGTTCTTC | TRBV6-5 | . | . | TRBJ2-1
CASSLGVANTEAFF | TGTGCCAGCAGCTTAGGGGTAGCGAACACTGAAGCTTTCTTT | TRBV7-9 | . | . | TRBJ1-1
CASSPGTGLIGYTF | TGTGCCAGCAGCCCCGGGACAGGTTTAATAGGCTACACCTTC | TRBV11-2 | TRBD1 | . | TRBJ1-2
CASSPMPDRGLRPYGYTF | TGTGCCAGCAGCCCCATGCCGGACAGGGGCCTTCGTCCGTATGGCTACACCTTC | TRBV28 | TRBD1 | . | TRBJ1-2
CASSLSRGGARNSNEQFF | TGCGCCAGCAGCTTGAGTCGAGGGGGGGCGAGAAATAGCAATGAGCAGTTCTTC | TRBV5-1 | . | . | TRBJ2-1
CASSQETGRNYGYTF | TGCGCCAGCAGCCAAGAAACAGGGCGGAACTATGGCTACACCTTC | TRBV4-1 | . | . | TRBJ1-2
CASSLNGFDEQFF | TGTGCCAGCAGCTTAAACGGCTTCGATGAGCAGTTCTTC | TRBV7-2 | . | once | TRBJ2-1
CAISEVGGDEQYF | TGTGCCATCAGTGAAGTGGGGGGCGACGAGCAGTACTTC | TRBV10-3 | . | . | TRBJ2-7
CASSLGQPGNEQFF | TGTGCCAGCAGCTTAGGACAACCGGGGAATGAGCAGTTCTTC | TRBV5-4 | . | . | TRBJ2-1
CASSFFTNTEAFF | TGTGCCAGCAGTTTTTTTACGAACACTGAAGCTTTCTTT | TRBV28 | . | . | TRBJ1-1
CASSSTSGRVPYNEQFF | TGTGCCAGCAGCTCGACTAGCGGGAGGGTACCGTACAATGAGCAGTTCTTC | TRBV11-3 | TRBD2 | . | TRBJ2-1
CASSFFRQGDGGLFF | TGTGCCAGCAGTTTTTTTAGGCAGGGAGACGGGGGGCTGTTTTTT | TRBV28 | . | . | TRBJ2-2
CASSTSLAWNEQFF | TGTGCCAGCAGCACCAGCCTAGCATGGAATGAGCAGTTCTTC | TRBV5-4 | . | few | TRBJ2-1
CASSQGSSGVTQYF | TGTGCCAGCAGCCAAGGATCTAGCGGGGTGACCCAGTACTTC | TRBV14 | TRBD2 | . | TRBJ2-5
CASSRKGGWLQETQYF | TGTGCCAGTAGTCGCAAGGGAGGGTGGCTACAAGAGACCCAGTACTTC | TRBV19 | TRBD2 | once | TRBJ2-5